This T cell receptor (beta chain) was observed in a study of blood T cell repertoires in COVID-19. Study-level background: Samples taken during acute and convalescent COVID-19 were collected in the United States, Italy and Spain. The cDNA or gDNA used as material had been derived from T cells, B-cell-depleted T cells, or PBMCs.

Recruitment covered about two dozen US areas and drew participants whose ages spanned roughly 18 to 90 years. Cohort 3 donors were reported recovered after two negative PCRs, clearance, or symptom resolution. CDR1 DFQATT and CDR2 SNEGSKA come from the germline V gene (reference sequence). The CDR3 length is 15 residues. With 3 bases removed from V and 4 bases from J, the gap between germline ends came to 18 bases. Assay used: immunoSEQ multiplex PCR; TCRdb lists only in-frame clones, some missing. The table has some 270,000 clones, approximately 83% seen once; the top ten hold about 3.4%. Sequencing was carried out using PBMCs or T cells enriched from blood (not recorded which). This clonotype originated in a man aged 50 to 60 who had recovered from COVID-19. V gene TRBV20-1 combines with J gene TRBJ1-2; D is possibly TRBD1 (5 bases). The CDR3 here is CSASEPQGSGYGYTF. CDR3 nucleotide sequence: TGCAGTGCTAGTGAACCTCAGGGCTCCGGCTATGGCTACACCTTC.